This entry concerns a single T cell receptor (beta chain). Its antigen is unknown. V lost 5 bases to trimming and J lost 2 bases; unmatched junction nucleotides: 5. The CDR3 sequence is 14 residues long. CDR1 and CDR2 (germline): SEHNR, FQNEAQ (reference sequence). The data were produced by immunoSEQ multiplex PCR, yet TCRdb's version contains in-frame clones alone and is incomplete. In the table there are about 2.1 million clones, approximately 94% of which are singletons. This entry belongs to a study of shared clonotypes between healthy human individuals. Study-wide points: Naive subsets generally had larger estimated richness than memory subsets.

Positive CCR7 selection of CD45RO-negative cells yielded the naive CD8 cells, and terminally differentiated effector memory CD45RA+ cells were excluded. Specimen: naive CD8+ T cells from PBMCs. The rearrangement links TRBV7-9 to TRBJ1-2, with 7 bases matching TRBD1. The source of this sequence is a man younger than 35 in good health. Some clones in this sample may be carry-over from other donors' samples. This CDR3 is CASSRDSRNYGYTF. CDR3 in DNA: TGTGCCAGCAGCCGGGACAGCCGGAACTATGGCTACACCTTC. Complete variable domain (other parts from reference TRBV7-9 and TRBJ1-2): DTGVSQNPRHKITKRGQNVTFRCDPISEHNRLYWYRQTLGQGPEFLTYFQNEAQLEKSRLLSDRFSAERPKGSFSTLEIQRTEQGDSAMYLCASSRDSRNYGYTFGSGTRLTVV.